By its share, the clone carrying this T cell receptor (beta chain) is medium-sized (0.01 to 0.1%). The data are from a study of T and B cells in COVID-19 patients. Each TRB amplification used roughly 230-550 ng of genomic DNA from blood. BIOMED2 TRB-A/B primer pools were used in multiplex TRB PCR. TCRdb re-called the multiplex PCR reads with MiXCR, one entry per CDR3 protein. The sample holds more than 13,000 distinct CDR3 sequences, 29% seen once. The sample taken for sequencing was blood. The source of this sequence is a human donor who had recovered from COVID-19.

The CDR3 DNA is TGTGCCAGTAGGAGGACAGGGGCGGTGAACACTGAAGCTTTCTTT. Protein sequence: CASRRTGAVNTEAFF. The chain joins TRBV19 to TRBJ1-1, with 9 bases fitting TRBD1. CDR3 length: 15 amino acids. Germline V gene lookup returns CDR1 LNHDA and CDR2 SQIVND (reference sequence). Trimming removed 6 bases from V and 0 bases from J; junction bases left unmatched: 5. Combining the CDR3 with reference TRBV19 and TRBJ1-1 gives the whole variable domain DGGITQSPKYLFRKEGQNVTLSCEQNLNHDAMYWYRQDPGQGLRLIYYSQIVNDFQKGDIAEGYSVSREKKESFPLTVTSAQKNPTAFYLCASRRTGAVNTEAFFGQGTRLTVV.